This record concerns one T cell receptor beta chain sequence. The data belong to a study of control samples from healthy donors and cancer patients. The CDR3 totals 15 residues. V lost 2 bases to trimming and J lost 4 bases; unmatched junction nucleotides: 4. Germline V gene data show CDR1 as SGHVS and CDR2 as FQNEAQ. Assay: immunoSEQ multiplex PCR; the TCRdb copy retains only in-frame clones and omits some. The sample comprises around 42,000 clones, over 65% of which are singletons, and 40% to 50% rests with the top ten. The genes are TRBV7-8 and TRBJ1-5; 8 nucleotides line up with TRBD1. Sequencing input: blood. This TCR derives from a man aged 60 to 75 in good health. Here the CDR3 reads CASSLQGAWNQPQHF. The CDR3 region has the DNA TGTGCCAGCAGCTTACAGGGGGCTTGGAATCAGCCCCAGCATTTT.